The clone carrying this T cell receptor (beta chain) was seen only a few times. The germline V gene has CDR1 SGHTA and CDR2 FQGNSA. Deletions cut 5 bases from V and 5 bases from J, with 9 bases between. The length of the CDR3 is 12 residues. The data are from a study of cytotoxic CD8 clonotypes in ibrutinib-treated CLL. Profiled with immunoSEQ multiplex PCR; TCRdb holds only in-frame clones, not every one. The sample yields some 150,000 clones, 76% seen once. This sequence joins TRBV7-2 and TRBJ1-1; D is unresolved. The sample in question was PBMCs, obtained after 24 months of ibrutinib treatment. The receptor comes from a human donor with chronic lymphocytic leukemia. CDR3 in DNA: TGTGCCAGCAGCGTACCCCCTACTGAAGCTTTCTTT. This translates into CASSVPPTEAFF.